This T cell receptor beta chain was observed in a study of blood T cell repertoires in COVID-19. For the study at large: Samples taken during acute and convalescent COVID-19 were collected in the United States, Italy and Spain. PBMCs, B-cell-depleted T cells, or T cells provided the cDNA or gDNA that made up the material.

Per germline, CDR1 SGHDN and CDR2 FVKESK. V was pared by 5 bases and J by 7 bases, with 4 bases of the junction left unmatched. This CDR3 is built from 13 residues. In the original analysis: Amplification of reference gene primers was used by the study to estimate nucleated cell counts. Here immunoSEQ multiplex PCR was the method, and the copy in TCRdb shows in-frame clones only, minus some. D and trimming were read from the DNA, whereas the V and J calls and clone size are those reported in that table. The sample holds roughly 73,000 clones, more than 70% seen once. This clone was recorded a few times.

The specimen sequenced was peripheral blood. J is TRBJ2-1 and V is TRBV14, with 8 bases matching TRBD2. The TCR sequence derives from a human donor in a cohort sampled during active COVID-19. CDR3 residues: CASSRLARNEQFF. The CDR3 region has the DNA TGTGCCAGCAGCAGACTAGCGCGGAATGAGCAGTTCTTC.